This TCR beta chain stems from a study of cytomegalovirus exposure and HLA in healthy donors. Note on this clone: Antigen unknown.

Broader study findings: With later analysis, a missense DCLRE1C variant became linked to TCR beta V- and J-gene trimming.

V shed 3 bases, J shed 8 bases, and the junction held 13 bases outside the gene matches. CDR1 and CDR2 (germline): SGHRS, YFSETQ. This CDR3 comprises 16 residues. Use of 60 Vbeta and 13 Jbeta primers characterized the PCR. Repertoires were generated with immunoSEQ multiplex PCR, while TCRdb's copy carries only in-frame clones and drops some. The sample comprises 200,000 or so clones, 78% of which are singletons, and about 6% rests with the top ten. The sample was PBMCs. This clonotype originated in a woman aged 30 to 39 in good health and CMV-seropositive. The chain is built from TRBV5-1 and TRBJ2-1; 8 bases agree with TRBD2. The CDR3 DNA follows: TGCGCCAGCAGCTCACGGACTAGCCGTCAGGAATATGAGCAGTTCTTC. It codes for CASSSRTSRQEYEQFF.